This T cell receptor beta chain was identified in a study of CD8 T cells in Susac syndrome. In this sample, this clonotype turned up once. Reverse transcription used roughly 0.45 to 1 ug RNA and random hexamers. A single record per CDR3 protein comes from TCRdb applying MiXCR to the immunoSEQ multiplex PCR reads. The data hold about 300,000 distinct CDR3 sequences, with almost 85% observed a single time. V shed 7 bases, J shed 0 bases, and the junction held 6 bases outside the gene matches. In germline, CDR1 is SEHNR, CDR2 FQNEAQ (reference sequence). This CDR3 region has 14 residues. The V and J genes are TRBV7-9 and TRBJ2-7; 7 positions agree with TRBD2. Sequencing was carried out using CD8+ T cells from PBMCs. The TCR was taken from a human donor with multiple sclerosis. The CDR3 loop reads CASNDGGSSYEQYF. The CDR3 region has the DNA TGTGCCAGCAATGACGGCGGGAGCTCCTACGAGCAGTACTTC.